The 29 T cell receptor beta chains below come from one sample, sequenced in a study of naive and memory T cell subsets. Two oligonucleotides, mixed equimolar, formed the beta constant-region primer covering TRBC1 and TRBC2. TCRdb reanalysed the UMI-ligation and nested PCR reads using MiXCR and keeps one entry per CDR3 protein. The sample carries around 30,000 distinct CDR3 sequences, over 8.5% recorded once. What was sequenced was effector memory CD4+ T cells from blood. Noted subset: effector memory, CD45RA- CD27-. The source of these receptors is a human donor in good health.

This clonotype has a handful of counts. This chain uses TRBV11-2 with TRBJ2-5; the D gene is possibly TRBD2 (6 bases). Germline CDR1 is SGHAT and CDR2 is FQNNGV. There are 12 residues in the CDR3. With 0 bases removed from V and 13 bases from J, the gap between germline ends came to 12 bases. The CDR3 region has the DNA TGTGCCAGCAGCTTAGATAGAAGCGGGCGGTACTTC. Translating it yields CASSLDRSGRYF.

This clonotype was detected only a few times. The chain carries TRBV10-3 and TRBJ2-7, with 9 bases aligning to TRBD1. This CDR3 has 16 residues. V shed 5 bases, J shed 4 bases, and the junction held 12 bases outside the gene matches. Germline V gene lookup returns CDR1 ENHRY and CDR2 SYGVKD. CDR3 sequence reads: CAISKGGQGTPYEQYF. CDR3 DNA: TGTGCCATCAGTAAGGGGGGACAGGGTACCCCGTACGAGCAGTACTTC.

The chain recombines TRBV12-3 or TRBV12-4 with TRBJ2-1; 7 bases fit TRBD2. The CDR3 spans 16 residues. V gave up 6 bases and J gave up 1 base; unmatched junction bases: 9. In DNA form, the CDR3 reads TGTGCCAGCAGCCCATCGGGCGGGGGATCCTACAATGAGCAGTTCTTC. Protein sequence: CASSPSGGGSYNEQFF.

This rearrangement joins TRBV6-2 or TRBV6-3 to TRBJ2-3; D might be TRBD1 (5 bases). Looked up from germline, CDR1 is MNHEY and CDR2 is SVGEGT. CDR3 length: 14 residues. V shed 2 bases and J shed 2 bases, with 8 bases lying between them. The CDR3 here is CASSYKGSTDTQYF. CDR3 nucleotides: TGTGCCAGCAGTTACAAGGGGTCCACAGATACGCAGTATTTT.

This clonotype was counted ten times or more. This rearrangement joins TRBV19 to TRBJ1-5; the D gene is possibly TRBD1 (5 bases). CDR3 size: 20 residues. V lost 4 bases and J lost 1, with 26 bases in between. Germline CDR1 and CDR2: LNHDA and SQIVND (reference sequence). CDR3 nucleotide sequence: TGTGCCAGTAGTAGAGGGCTCATGAGGGGCCCTAGTGGGAGCAATCAGCCCCAGCATTTT. Translated, it gives CASSRGLMRGPSGSNQPQHF. The full variable domain, with the rest looked up from reference TRBV19 and TRBJ1-5, is DGGITQSPKYLFRKEGQNVTLSCEQNLNHDAMYWYRQDPGQGLRLIYYSQIVNDFQKGDIAEGYSVSREKKESFPLTVTSAQKNPTAFYLCASSRGLMRGPSGSNQPQHFGDGTRLSIL.

This clonotype was recorded at least ten times. The rearrangement links TRBV29-1 to TRBJ2-1, with 8 bases aligning to TRBD1. This CDR3 is built from 13 residues. With 7 bases clipped from V and 7 bases from J, the junction kept 9 bases outside the gene matches. CDR1 and CDR2 (germline): SQVTM, ANQGSEA. CDR3 in amino acids: CSAAPRQGNEQFF. The DNA of the CDR3 is TGCAGCGCCGCACCCCGACAGGGGAATGAGCAGTTCTTC.

The table lists this clonotype with a few counts. The chain employs TRBV6-1 and TRBJ2-2, with TRBD2 identical over 11 bases. The ends lost 6 bases at V and 3 bases at J; junction bases unmatched: 6. There are 16 residues in the CDR3. CDR1 MNHNS and CDR2 SASEGT come from the germline V gene. CDR3 nucleotide sequence: TGTGCCAGCAGCCGAGGGACTAGCGGTGACACCGGGGAGCTGTTTTTT. Translation gives CASSRGTSGDTGELFF.

This clonotype has a count of ten or more. The chain combines TRBV20-1 with TRBJ1-5, with D tentatively TRBD1 (5 bases). This CDR3 comprises 13 residues. Trimming shortened V by 3 bases and J by 6 bases, and 12 bases separated the two germline ends. The germline V gene has CDR1 DFQATT and CDR2 SNEGSKA (reference sequence). This CDR3 reads CSARVGVSQPQHF. The CDR3 DNA is TGCAGTGCTAGGGTGGGGGTAAGTCAGCCCCAGCATTTT.

This clonotype was found many times. This chain joins TRBV4-3 and TRBJ1-1; D is possibly TRBD1 (6 bases). The CDR3 contains 15 residues. Trimming cost V 0 bases and J 4 bases, with 12 bases left between them. Germline CDR1 is LGHNA and CDR2 is YSLEER. The CDR3 here is CASSQDTGRLTEAFF. The CDR3 DNA reads TGCGCCAGCAGCCAAGATACAGGGAGACTCACTGAAGCTTTCTTT.

The V call is TRBV12-3 or TRBV12-4, the J call TRBJ1-3; tentative D call: TRBD1 (6 bases). This CDR3 spans 19 amino acids. V lost 2 bases, J lost 0 bases, and 20 bases lay in between. CDR3 sequence: CASSLRGGGRTSSGNTIYF. Written as DNA, the CDR3 is TGTGCCAGCAGTTTACGGGGCGGGGGCAGGACAAGCTCTGGAAACACCATATATTTT.

The CDR3 region is CASSKVPDVLTYNEQFF. The CDR3 region has the DNA TGTGCCAGCAGCAAAGTCCCGGACGTGCTGACCTACAATGAGCAGTTCTTC. The chain couples TRBV21-1 to TRBJ2-1; TRBD1 is the table's D call, not checked against the DNA. TRBV21-1 is designated a pseudogene. The CDR3 is 17 amino acids.

V gene TRBV12-3 or TRBV12-4 combines with J gene TRBJ1-1, with 7 positions matching TRBD1. V lost 6 bases to trimming and J lost 0 bases; unmatched junction nucleotides: 13. CDR3 length equals 17 residues. The CDR3 region is CASSTTGSGVMNTEAFF. Here the CDR3 DNA reads TGTGCCAGCAGCACGACAGGGTCTGGCGTCATGAACACTGAAGCTTTCTTT.

The gene calls are TRBV19 and TRBJ2-7; no definite D call. The V gene's germline CDR1 is LNHDA and CDR2 SQIVND (reference sequence). The CDR3 length is 14 residues. The ends were cut back, 1 base at V and 1 base at J, with 8 bases in the middle. The CDR3 region has the DNA TGTGCCAGTAGTATAGCACCGTTATCCTACGAGCAGTACTTC. Its translation: CASSIAPLSYEQYF.

The chain links TRBV12-3 or TRBV12-4 to TRBJ2-1, with 10 bases fitting TRBD1. The trim removed 5 bases at V and 6 bases at J, leaving 4 bases unmatched. This CDR3 is built from 14 residues. This CDR3 reads CASSEGQGSNEQFF. CDR3 coding DNA: TGTGCCAGCAGTGAGGGACAGGGGTCCAATGAGCAGTTCTTC.

V usage is TRBV18 and J usage is TRBJ2-7, with D unclear. The V end was cut by 3 bases, the J end by 3 bases, with 18 bases between. CDR1 is KGHSH, CDR2 LQKENI, per germline. This CDR3 spans 16 amino acids. CDR3 nucleotides: TGTGCCAGCTCACCCAATCAGGTCGGTCACGTCTACGAGCAGTACTTC. This gives the protein CASSPNQVGHVYEQYF. Variable domain in full (rest from reference TRBV18 and TRBJ2-7): NAGVMQNPRHLVRRRGQEARLRCSPMKGHSHVYWYRQLPEEGLKFMVYLQKENIIDESGMPKERFSAEFPKEGPSILRIQQVVRGDSAAYFCASSPNQVGHVYEQYFGPGTRLTVT.

The table lists this clonotype with many counts. The chain employs TRBV20-1 and TRBJ2-1; a weak D match, TRBD2 (5 bases). From germline, CDR1 is DFQATT and CDR2 SNEGSKA (reference sequence). The CDR3 totals 14 residues. Trimming pared 2 bases from V and 8 bases from J, leaving 16 bases between. The CDR3 DNA is TGCAGTGCTAGAATCGAGGGCAGGTCGGATGAGCAGTTCTTC. Protein: CSARIEGRSDEQFF.

In DNA, the CDR3 is TGTGCCAGCAGTGGCGGGACAGGGGGCAGGAACACTGAAGCTTTCTTT. Protein product: CASSGGTGGRNTEAFF. The chain combines TRBV25-1 with TRBJ1-1; 12 bases match TRBD1. Germline V gene sequence: CDR1 MGHDK, CDR2 SYGVNS. The CDR3 length is 16 residues. J gave up 1 base and V 4 bases, and 4 bases lay outside the gene matches.

This chain uses TRBV4-2 with TRBJ2-3; no definite D call. Trimming cost V 0 bases and J 1 base, with 8 bases left between them. From germline, CDR1 is LGHNA and CDR2 YNFKEQ. CDR3 length equals 15 residues. The CDR3 is CASSQDRVGTDTQYF. The CDR3 bases are TGTGCCAGCAGCCAAGATCGCGTTGGCACAGATACGCAGTATTTT.

This clonotype came up a few times. The J gene is TRBJ2-1, the V gene TRBV30, with D unresolved. The CDR3 runs to 13 residues. The V end was cut by 0 bases, the J end by 12 bases, with 15 bases between. Germline V lookup: CDR1 GTSNPN, CDR2 SVGIG (reference sequence). For the CDR3, the DNA is TGTGCCTGGAGTGTAGACCTCGCAAGTGTGCAGTTCTTC. Translation gives CAWSVDLASVQFF.

The V and J genes are TRBV20-1 and TRBJ2-3; 9 nucleotides match TRBD1. The CDR3 covers 16 residues. Germline V gene data show CDR1 as DFQATT and CDR2 as SNEGSKA (reference sequence). The V segment lost 2 bases and the J segment 1 base; nucleotides outside the gene matches: 7. CDR3 region: CSARRRGQGCTDTQYF. The CDR3 nucleotides are TGCAGTGCTAGAAGGCGGGGACAGGGCTGCACAGATACGCAGTATTTT.

V is TRBV28 and J is TRBJ2-4, with TRBD2 as a possible D gene (7 bases). Between the trimmed V and J ends, which lost 3 bases and 8 bases, there was a span of 17 bases. CDR3 length: 15 amino acids. Per germline, CDR1 MDHEN and CDR2 SYDVKM. The DNA of the CDR3 is TGTGCCAGCAGTTTGGGGGGGGGCCTTTTGGACATTCAGTACTTC. Amino acids: CASSLGGGLLDIQYF.

This clonotype was recorded at least ten times. The chain has TRBV27 and TRBJ1-2; D remains unclear. V dropped 4 bases and J dropped 3 bases, with 15 bases sitting between them. Germline CDR1 is MNHEY and CDR2 is SMNVEV (reference sequence). The CDR3 totals 15 residues. The CDR3 spells CASSSLWEVDYGYTF. CDR3 DNA sequence: TGTGCCAGCAGTTCCCTGTGGGAGGTAGACTATGGCTACACCTTC.

This clonotype was recorded many times. The J gene is TRBJ1-2, the V gene TRBV20-1, with a weak D call TRBD1 (5 bases). Per the germline V gene, CDR1 is DFQATT and CDR2 is SNEGSKA (reference sequence). Trimming removed 5 bases at V and 8 bases at J, with 18 bases between. The CDR3 is made up of 13 amino acids. The CDR3 protein is CSAGPGPSWGYTF. CDR3 DNA: TGCAGTGCTGGGCCGGGACCCAGTTGGGGCTACACCTTC.

This clonotype showed up many times. This chain connects TRBV12-3 or TRBV12-4 to TRBJ1-2; D is unresolved. The length of the CDR3 is 13 residues. Between the trimmed V and J ends, which lost 8 bases and 5 bases, there was a span of 15 bases. Written as DNA, the CDR3 is TGTGCCAGCTGTCAGCGGGAGGAGTATGGCTACACCTTC. It specifies CASCQREEYGYTF.

As for this clonotype: The junction does not match germline at one end; this may be a read error. The chain joins TRBV9 to TRBJ2-7; tentative D call: TRBD1 (6 bases). This CDR3 contains 15 residues. CDR1 SGDLS and CDR2 YYNGEE come from the germline V gene. CDR3 DNA: TGTGCCAGCAGAGTAGAATACAGGGAACCCTACGAGCAGTACTTC. This encodes CASRVEYREPYEQYF.

By frequency in the sample, this clonotype is medium-sized (0.01 to 0.1%). The gene calls are TRBV7-9 and TRBJ2-3; tentatively, D is TRBD2 (5 bases). The germline gives CDR1 SEHNR, CDR2 FQNEAQ (reference sequence). The CDR3 has 16 residues. Trimming removed 7 bases at V and 1 base at J, with 18 bases between. CDR3 in amino acids: CASTTEGQRGTDTQYF. As DNA, the CDR3 is TGTGCCAGCACCACTGAGGGCCAGCGTGGCACAGATACGCAGTATTTT.

In this sample, this clonotype turned up many times. The V call is TRBV12-3 or TRBV12-4, the J call TRBJ2-3, with 9 bases identical to TRBD1. The CDR3 is 14 residues long. Trimming removed 6 bases from V and 4 bases from J; junction bases left unmatched: 5. The CDR3 is CASRAGQGADTQYF. The CDR3 DNA follows: TGTGCCAGCAGAGCGGGACAGGGAGCAGATACGCAGTATTTT.

This clonotype was observed a few times. CDR3 bases: TGTGCCAGCAGCTTTAAAGGGACAGGTTTGGCTTTCTTT. Its translation: CASSFKGTGLAFF. The rearrangement uses TRBV7-2 and TRBJ1-1; TRBD1 agrees at 8 bases. Germline assignment: CDR1 SGHTA and CDR2 FQGNSA. CDR3 length: 13 amino acids. Trimming cost V 3 bases and J 11 bases; bases outside gene matches: 8.

The rearrangement uses TRBV28 and TRBJ1-1; D perhaps matches TRBD1 (5 bases). Deletions cut 4 bases from V and 1 base from J, with 13 bases between. CDR1 MDHEN and CDR2 SYDVKM come from the germline V gene. The CDR3 is 15 amino acids. The CDR3 nucleotides read TGTGCCAGCAGTTCCCCCCGGGGGGGGAACACTGAAGCTTTCTTT. Protein product: CASSSPRGGNTEAFF.